This T cell receptor (beta chain) came from a study of blood T cell repertoires in COVID-19. Study-wide background: COVID-19 samples from acute and convalescent phases originated in the United States, Italy and Spain. T cells, B-cell-depleted T cells, or PBMCs supplied cDNA or gDNA.

How the authors handled the data: Quantification of nucleated cells was approximated via reference gene primer amplification. The data were produced by immunoSEQ multiplex PCR, yet TCRdb's version contains in-frame clones alone and is incomplete. V and J calls plus clone size are reproduced from that table; the DNA served to infer D and trimming. The table includes 20,000 to 25,000 clones, over 70% detected once. Germline assignment: CDR1 SNHLY and CDR2 FYNNEI. This CDR3 has 11 amino acids. Deletions cut 7 bases from V and 6 bases from J, with 8 bases between. This clone is termed medium-sized. The sample consisted of peripheral blood. The chain carries TRBV2 and TRBJ2-3; no reliable D call. This clonotype originated in a human donor with active COVID-19. The donor label of this sample is uncertain. The CDR3 nucleotides read TGTGCCAGCACCCTAAGTGATACGCAGTATTTT. Translating gives CASTLSDTQYF.